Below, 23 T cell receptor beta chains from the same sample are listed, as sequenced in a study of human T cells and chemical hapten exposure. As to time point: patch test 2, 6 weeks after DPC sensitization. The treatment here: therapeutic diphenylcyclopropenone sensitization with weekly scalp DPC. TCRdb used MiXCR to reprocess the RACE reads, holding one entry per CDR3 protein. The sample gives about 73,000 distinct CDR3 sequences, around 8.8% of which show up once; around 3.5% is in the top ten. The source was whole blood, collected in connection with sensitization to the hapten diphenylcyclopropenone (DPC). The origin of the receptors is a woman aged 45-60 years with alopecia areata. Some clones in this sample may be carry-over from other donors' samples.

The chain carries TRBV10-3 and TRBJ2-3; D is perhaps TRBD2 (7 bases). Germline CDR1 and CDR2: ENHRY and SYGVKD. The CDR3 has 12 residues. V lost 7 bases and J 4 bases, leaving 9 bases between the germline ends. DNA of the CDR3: TGTGCCATCAACGGGGGGCCAGATACGCAGTATTTT. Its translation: CAINGGPDTQYF.

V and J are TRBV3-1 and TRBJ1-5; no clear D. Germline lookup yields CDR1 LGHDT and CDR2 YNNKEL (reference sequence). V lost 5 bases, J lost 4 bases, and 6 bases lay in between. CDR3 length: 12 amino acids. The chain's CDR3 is CASSRTNQPQHF. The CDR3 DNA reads TGTGCCAGCAGCAGAACTAATCAGCCCCAGCATTTT.

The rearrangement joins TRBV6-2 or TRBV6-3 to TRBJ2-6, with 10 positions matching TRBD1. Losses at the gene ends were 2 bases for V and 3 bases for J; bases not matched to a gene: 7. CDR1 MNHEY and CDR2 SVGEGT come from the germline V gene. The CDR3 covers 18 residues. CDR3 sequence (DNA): TGTGCCAGCAGTTACGTCCCGGGACAGGGGTTTGGGGCCAACGTCCTGACTTTC. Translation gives CASSYVPGQGFGANVLTF.

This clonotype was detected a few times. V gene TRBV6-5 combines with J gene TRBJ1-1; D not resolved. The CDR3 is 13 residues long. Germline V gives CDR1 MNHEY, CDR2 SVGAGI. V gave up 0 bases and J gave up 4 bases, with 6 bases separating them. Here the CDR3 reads CASSYSEGTEAFF. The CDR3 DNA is TGTGCCAGCAGTTACTCTGAGGGCACTGAAGCTTTCTTT.

The CDR3 DNA is TGTGCCAGCAGCCCAGTCAGGACAGCTGAAGCTTTCTTT. Translated: CASSPVRTAEAFF. This chain joins TRBV5-6 and TRBJ1-1, with D possibly TRBD1 on 6 matching bases. V lost 4 bases and J 6 bases, leaving 13 bases between the germline ends. The germline gives CDR1 SGHDT, CDR2 YYEEEE. The CDR3 runs to 13 residues.

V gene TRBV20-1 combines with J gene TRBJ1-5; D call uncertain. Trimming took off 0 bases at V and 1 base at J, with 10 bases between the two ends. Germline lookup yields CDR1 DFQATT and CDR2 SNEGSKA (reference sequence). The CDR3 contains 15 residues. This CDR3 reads CSAREGGLSNQPQHF. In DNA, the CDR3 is TGCAGTGCTAGAGAGGGAGGGCTGAGCAATCAGCCCCAGCATTTT.

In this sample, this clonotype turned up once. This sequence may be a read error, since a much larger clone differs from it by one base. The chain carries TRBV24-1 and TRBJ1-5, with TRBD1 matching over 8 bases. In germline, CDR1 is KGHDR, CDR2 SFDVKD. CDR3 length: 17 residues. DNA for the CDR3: TGTGCCACCAGTGATTGGGGTGGACAGGGCAGCAATCAGCCCAAGCATTTT. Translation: CATSDWGGQGSNQPKHF.

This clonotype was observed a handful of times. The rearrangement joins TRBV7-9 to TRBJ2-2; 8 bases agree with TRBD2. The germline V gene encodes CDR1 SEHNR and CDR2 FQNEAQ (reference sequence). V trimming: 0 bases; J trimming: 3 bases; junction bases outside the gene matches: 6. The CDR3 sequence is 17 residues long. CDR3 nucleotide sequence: TGTGCCAGCAGCTTAGCCGAACTAGCGGAATACACCGGGGAGCTGTTTTTT. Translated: CASSLAELAEYTGELFF.

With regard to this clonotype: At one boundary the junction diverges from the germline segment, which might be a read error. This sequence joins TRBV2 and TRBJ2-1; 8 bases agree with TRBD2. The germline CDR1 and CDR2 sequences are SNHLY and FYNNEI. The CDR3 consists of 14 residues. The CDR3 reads CASSEGRGATLDIF. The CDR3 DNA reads TGTGCCAGCTCCGAGGGGCGGGGGGCCACATTGGATATCTTC.

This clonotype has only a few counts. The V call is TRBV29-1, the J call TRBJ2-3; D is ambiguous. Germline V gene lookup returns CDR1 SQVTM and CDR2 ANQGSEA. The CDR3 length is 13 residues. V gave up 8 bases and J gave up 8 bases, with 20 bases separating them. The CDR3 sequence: CSFSDRVMGTQYF. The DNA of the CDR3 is TGCAGCTTCTCTGACCGAGTGATGGGTACGCAGTATTTT.

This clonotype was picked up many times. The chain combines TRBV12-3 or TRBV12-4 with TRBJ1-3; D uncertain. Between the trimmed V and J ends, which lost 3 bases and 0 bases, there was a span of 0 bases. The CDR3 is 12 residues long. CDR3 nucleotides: TGTGCCAGCAGTTTCTCTGGAAACACCATATATTTT. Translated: CASSFSGNTIYF.

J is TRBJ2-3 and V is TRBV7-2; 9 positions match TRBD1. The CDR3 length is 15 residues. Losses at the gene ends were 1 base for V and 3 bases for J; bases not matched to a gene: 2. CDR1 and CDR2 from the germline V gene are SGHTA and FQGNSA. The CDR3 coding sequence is TGTGCCAGCAGCTTAGTTGGACAGGGGACAGATACGCAGTATTTT. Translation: CASSLVGQGTDTQYF.

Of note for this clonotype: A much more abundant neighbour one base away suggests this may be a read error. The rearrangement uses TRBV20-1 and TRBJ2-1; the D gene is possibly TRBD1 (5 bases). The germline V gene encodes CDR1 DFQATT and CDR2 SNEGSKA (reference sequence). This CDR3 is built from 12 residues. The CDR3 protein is CSAHRRVDEHFF. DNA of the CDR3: TGCAGTGCCCATCGCAGGGTAGATGAGCATTTCTTC.

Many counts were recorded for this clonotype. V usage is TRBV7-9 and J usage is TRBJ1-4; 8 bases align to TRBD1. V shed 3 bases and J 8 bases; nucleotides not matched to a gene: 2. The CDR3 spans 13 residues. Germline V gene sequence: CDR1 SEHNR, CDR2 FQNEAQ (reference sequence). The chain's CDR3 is CASSFNRGEKLFF. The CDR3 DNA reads TGTGCCAGCAGCTTCAACAGGGGGGAAAAACTGTTTTTT.

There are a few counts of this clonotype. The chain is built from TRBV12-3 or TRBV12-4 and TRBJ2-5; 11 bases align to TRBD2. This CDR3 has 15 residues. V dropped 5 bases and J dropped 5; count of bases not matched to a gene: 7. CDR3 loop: CASSPSGGPRETQYF. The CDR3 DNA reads TGTGCCAGCAGTCCTAGCGGGGGGCCTCGGGAGACCCAGTACTTC.

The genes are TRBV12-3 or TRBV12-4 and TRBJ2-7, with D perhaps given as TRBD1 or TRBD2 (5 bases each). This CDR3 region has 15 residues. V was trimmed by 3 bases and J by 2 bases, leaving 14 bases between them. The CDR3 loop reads CASSFAARGAYEQYF. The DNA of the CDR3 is TGTGCCAGCAGTTTTGCGGCCCGAGGGGCCTACGAGCAGTACTTC.

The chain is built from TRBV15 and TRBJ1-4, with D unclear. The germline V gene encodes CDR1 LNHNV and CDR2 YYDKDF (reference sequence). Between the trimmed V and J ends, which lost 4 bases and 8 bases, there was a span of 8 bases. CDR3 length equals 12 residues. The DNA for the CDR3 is TGTGCCACCAGCACGGTCCAAGAAAAACTGTTTTTT. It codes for CATSTVQEKLFF.

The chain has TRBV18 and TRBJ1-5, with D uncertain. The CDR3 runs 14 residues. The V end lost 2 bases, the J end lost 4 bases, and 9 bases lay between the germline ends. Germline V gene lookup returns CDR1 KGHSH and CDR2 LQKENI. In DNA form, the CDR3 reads TGTGCCAGCTCACCAAGGAGGCGAAATCAGCCCCAGCATTTT. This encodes CASSPRRRNQPQHF.

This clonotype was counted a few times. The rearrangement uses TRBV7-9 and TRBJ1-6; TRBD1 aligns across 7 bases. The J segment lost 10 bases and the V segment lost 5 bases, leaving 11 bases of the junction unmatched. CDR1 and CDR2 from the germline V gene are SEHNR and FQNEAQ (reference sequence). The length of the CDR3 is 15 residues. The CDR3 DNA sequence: TGTGCCAGCAGCGTCTCGACAGGGTTCGGATCACCCCTCCACTTT. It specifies CASSVSTGFGSPLHF.

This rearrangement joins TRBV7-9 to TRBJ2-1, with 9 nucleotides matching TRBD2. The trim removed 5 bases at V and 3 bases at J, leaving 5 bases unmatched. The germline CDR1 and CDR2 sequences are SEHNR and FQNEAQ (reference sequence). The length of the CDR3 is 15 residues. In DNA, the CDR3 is TGTGCCAGCAGCCCGATAGCGGGAGACTACAATGAGCAGTTCTTC. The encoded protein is CASSPIAGDYNEQFF. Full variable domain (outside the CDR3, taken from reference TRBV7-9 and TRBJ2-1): DTGVSQNPRHKITKRGQNVTFRCDPISEHNRLYWYRQTLGQGPEFLTYFQNEAQLEKSRLLSDRFSAERPKGSFSTLEIQRTEQGDSAMYLCASSPIAGDYNEQFFGPGTRLTVL.

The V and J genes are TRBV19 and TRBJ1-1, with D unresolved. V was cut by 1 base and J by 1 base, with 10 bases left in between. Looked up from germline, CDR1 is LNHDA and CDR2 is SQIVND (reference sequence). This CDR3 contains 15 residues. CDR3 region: CASSIGPIGNTEAFF. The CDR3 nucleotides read TGTGCCAGTAGTATAGGCCCGATAGGGAACACTGAAGCTTTCTTT.

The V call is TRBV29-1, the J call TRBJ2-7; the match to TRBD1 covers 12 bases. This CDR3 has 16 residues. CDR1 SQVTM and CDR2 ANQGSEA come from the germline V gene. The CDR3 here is CSVKEPGQGARGEQYF. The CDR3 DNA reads TGCAGTGTGAAAGAACCGGGACAGGGGGCGCGAGGCGAGCAGTACTTC.

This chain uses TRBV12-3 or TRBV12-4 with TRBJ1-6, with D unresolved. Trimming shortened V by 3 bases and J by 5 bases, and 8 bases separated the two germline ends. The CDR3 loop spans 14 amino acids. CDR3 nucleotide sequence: TGTGCCAGCAGTTTTTCCGGGGATAATTCACCCCTCCACTTT. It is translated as CASSFSGDNSPLHF.